This TCR beta chain stems from a study of T cell responses to AZD1222 COVID-19 vaccine. The CDR3 is made up of 13 amino acids. Germline V CDR1 and CDR2: SEHNR, FQNEAQ (reference sequence). V lost 5 bases to trimming and J lost 8 bases; unmatched junction nucleotides: 7. Notes on this clone: Its matching antigen is unknown.

The study, taken as a whole, reports: Donors were chiefly white British, with a greater number of females, and clonal diversity was perhaps underestimated. Vaccine-associated CD4 TCRs spanned spike, dominant at 160-218 and 743-854. Repertoire sampling was restricted to post-peak T cell response timepoints.

Here immunoSEQ multiplex PCR was the method, and the copy in TCRdb shows in-frame clones only, minus some. The table lists 75,000 to 100,000 clones, nearly 90% of them singletons, with 1.5% to 2% in the top ten. The rearrangement uses TRBV7-9 and TRBJ1-1, with TRBD1 matching 8 bases. The clonotype originates from an adult in good health. Sequences were derived from peripheral blood, sampled on day 0 of AZD1222 vaccination. This CDR3 is CASSDRAGGEAFF. DNA for the CDR3: TGTGCCAGCAGCGATAGGGCAGGGGGCGAAGCTTTCTTT. Combining the CDR3 with reference TRBV7-9 and TRBJ1-1 gives the whole variable domain DTGVSQNPRHKITKRGQNVTFRCDPISEHNRLYWYRQTLGQGPEFLTYFQNEAQLEKSRLLSDRFSAERPKGSFSTLEIQRTEQGDSAMYLCASSDRAGGEAFFGQGTRLTVV.